A single sample gave rise to the 29 T cell receptor beta chains below, sequenced in a study of control samples from healthy donors and cancer patients. Clones were sequenced by immunoSEQ multiplex PCR, and TCRdb holds only the in-frame ones, with some missing. The data contain about 120,000 clones, about 95% of them singletons. Material: blood. The receptors were sampled from a man aged 30 to 45 in good health.

The V gene is TRBV5-6, the J gene TRBJ1-2; 8 nucleotides match TRBD1. Losses at the gene ends were 0 bases for V and 5 bases for J; bases not matched to a gene: 6. This CDR3 spans 15 amino acids. CDR1 is SGHDT and CDR2 is YYEEEE in the germline V gene. CDR3 DNA sequence: TGTGCCAGCAGCTTGGCCCCGGGACAGGTTTATGGCTACACCTTC. As protein: CASSLAPGQVYGYTF.

The chain links TRBV7-6 to TRBJ2-7; the D is unclear. In germline, CDR1 is SGHVS, CDR2 FNYEAQ. The CDR3 runs 15 residues. V dropped 1 base and J dropped 4 bases, with 14 bases sitting between them. CDR3 residues: CASSLDGRLRYEQYF. In DNA form, the CDR3 reads TGTGCCAGCAGCTTAGACGGTAGATTACGGTACGAGCAGTACTTC.

This sequence joins TRBV7-2 and TRBJ2-2; D not resolved. CDR1 is SGHTA and CDR2 is FQGNSA in the germline V gene. V lost 2 bases and J lost 6, with 10 bases in between. CDR3 length equals 14 residues. The CDR3 loop is CASSLRPRAGELFF. For the CDR3, the DNA is TGTGCCAGCAGCTTAAGGCCAAGGGCCGGGGAGCTGTTTTTT.

The chain uses TRBV30 and TRBJ2-3; D assignment may be TRBD1 or TRBD2 (6 bases each). CDR1 GTSNPN and CDR2 SVGIG come from the germline V gene (reference sequence). This CDR3 comprises 13 residues. V gave up 7 bases and J gave up 3 bases, with 14 bases separating them. In DNA form, the CDR3 reads TGTGCCTCCCGGAGGGGGGTGACAGATACGCAGTATTTT. Translating it yields CASRRGVTDTQYF.

This chain links TRBV4-3 with TRBJ2-2; D ambiguous. Per germline, CDR1 LGHNA and CDR2 YSLEER. The germline V and J ends were trimmed by 1 base and 6 bases, with 6 bases remaining between them. This CDR3 has 13 residues. CDR3 nucleotides: TGCGCCAGCAGCCAAGCGGTACCCGGGGAGCTGTTTTTT. Residues: CASSQAVPGELFF.

This chain links TRBV14 with TRBJ2-1; TRBD2 might be the D (5 bases). Per the germline V gene, CDR1 is SGHDN and CDR2 is FVKESK. With 4 bases removed from V and 9 bases from J, the gap between germline ends came to 10 bases. The CDR3 is made up of 12 amino acids. This CDR3 is CASSPTGFEQFF. DNA of the CDR3: TGTGCCAGCAGCCCCACGGGATTTGAGCAGTTCTTC. Looking up the rest from reference TRBV14 and TRBJ2-1 gives the full variable domain: EAGVTQFPSHSVIEKGQTVTLRCDPISGHDNLYWYRRVMGKEIKFLLHFVKESKQDESGMPNNRFLAERTGGTYSTLKVQPAELEDSGVYFCASSPTGFEQFFGPGTRLTVL.

V is TRBV2 and J is TRBJ1-1, with D unclear. The CDR3 covers 13 residues. Trimming cost V 7 bases and J 1 base, with 10 bases left between them. Germline lookup yields CDR1 SNHLY and CDR2 FYNNEI. The CDR3 sequence: CASKTEKNTEAFF. CDR3 bases: TGTGCCAGCAAAACAGAGAAGAACACTGAAGCTTTCTTT.

The rearrangement links TRBV4-3 to TRBJ2-2; D may be TRBD2 (7 bases). The CDR3 totals 14 residues. In germline, CDR1 is LGHNA, CDR2 YSLEER. Trimming cost V 8 bases and J 3 bases, with 13 bases left between them. The CDR3 here is CASGAGADTGELFF. The CDR3 DNA reads as TGCGCCAGCGGCGCGGGGGCCGACACCGGGGAGCTGTTTTTT.

The V call is TRBV7-8, the J call TRBJ1-3; D might be TRBD1 (5 bases). There are 15 residues in the CDR3. Trimming took 1 base from V and 4 from J, leaving 11 bases between them. Germline assignment: CDR1 SGHVS and CDR2 FQNEAQ. The CDR3 loop reads CASSLEVGGGNTIYF. CDR3 DNA: TGTGCCAGCAGCTTAGAAGTTGGGGGAGGAAACACCATATATTTT.

V usage is TRBV4-3 and J usage is TRBJ1-1; D not resolved. Germline CDR1 is LGHNA and CDR2 is YSLEER. Trimming removed 4 bases at V and 1 base at J, with 13 bases between. The CDR3 length is 15 residues. CDR3 in DNA: TGCGCCAGCAGCCGCAGCCTCTCTCGGAACACTGAAGCTTTCTTT. Translating gives CASSRSLSRNTEAFF.

This sequence joins TRBV7-2 and TRBJ2-2; D remains unclear. Germline loops: CDR1 SGHTA, CDR2 FQGNSA. The V end lost 6 bases, the J end lost 5 bases, and 4 bases lay between the germline ends. The CDR3 sequence is 11 residues long. The CDR3 DNA follows: TGTGCCAGCAGTTATACCGGGGAGCTGTTTTTT. Residues: CASSYTGELFF.

The J gene is TRBJ1-2, the V gene TRBV6-5; D is possibly TRBD1 (5 bases). CDR1 is MNHEY and CDR2 is SVGAGI in the germline V gene. V was trimmed by 6 bases and J by 2 bases, leaving 13 bases between them. This CDR3 region has 14 residues. CDR3 sequence reads: CASSRQTSNYGYTF. CDR3 DNA sequence: TGTGCCAGCAGCCGACAGACCTCCAACTATGGCTACACCTTC.

The chain links TRBV9 to TRBJ1-1; possible D gene TRBD1, 5 bases. V was trimmed by 0 bases and J by 2 bases, leaving 14 bases between them. The V gene's germline CDR1 is SGDLS and CDR2 YYNGEE. The CDR3 has 16 residues. The CDR3 DNA follows: TGTGCCAGCAGCGTAGCTCAGGGTCTCCTAAACACTGAAGCTTTCTTT. Translated, it gives CASSVAQGLLNTEAFF.

V and J are TRBV27 and TRBJ1-1; 7 nucleotides agree with TRBD1. V shed 5 bases, J shed 4 bases, and the junction held 13 bases outside the gene matches. This CDR3 spans 16 amino acids. From germline, CDR1 is MNHEY and CDR2 SMNVEV (reference sequence). The CDR3 coding sequence is TGTGCCAGCAGTCCTAGGACAGGCCGGGGGAGCACTGAAGCTTTCTTT. The encoded protein is CASSPRTGRGSTEAFF.

The CDR3 spells CASSLVSGNTGELFF. The CDR3 DNA reads as TGCGCCAGCAGCTTGGTTAGCGGAAACACCGGGGAGCTGTTTTTT. The J gene is TRBJ2-2, the V gene TRBV5-1, with D perhaps matching TRBD2 (6 bases). Trimming cost V 0 bases and J 2 bases, with 8 bases left between them. The CDR3 covers 15 residues. Germline V gene data show CDR1 as SGHRS and CDR2 as YFSETQ.

The chain joins TRBV18 to TRBJ1-3; D uncertain. CDR3 length equals 13 residues. Trimming cost V 0 bases and J 0 bases, with 0 bases left between them. CDR1 and CDR2 from the germline V gene are KGHSH and LQKENI. The CDR3 loop reads CASSPPSGNTIYF. CDR3 sequence (DNA): TGTGCCAGCTCACCACCCTCTGGAAACACCATATATTTT.

This rearrangement joins TRBV10-3 to TRBJ2-1; 9 nucleotides align to TRBD2. Germline V gives CDR1 ENHRY, CDR2 SYGVKD. The CDR3 loop spans 16 amino acids. V shed 3 bases and J 4 bases; nucleotides not matched to a gene: 7. The CDR3 sequence: CAISDFAGGDYNEQFF. The CDR3 bases are TGTGCCATCAGTGACTTTGCGGGGGGGGATTACAATGAGCAGTTCTTC.

The V and J genes are TRBV10-3 and TRBJ2-4; no definite D call. The CDR3 sequence is 15 residues long. V lost 4 bases and J 5 bases, leaving 15 bases between the germline ends. CDR1 ENHRY and CDR2 SYGVKD come from the germline V gene. CDR3 DNA sequence: TGTGCCATCAGTGCGGTGCAACCCCCGCAAAACATTCAGTACTTC. It encodes CAISAVQPPQNIQYF.

The rearrangement links TRBV29-1 to TRBJ1-4; perhaps TRBD1 as D (6 bases). CDR3 length: 14 amino acids. Germline CDR1 and CDR2: SQVTM and ANQGSEA. With 6 bases removed from V and 8 bases from J, the gap between germline ends came to 19 bases. The CDR3 DNA is TGCAGCGTCATGGGAGGGGGTCACACCGAAAAACTGTTTTTT. It specifies CSVMGGGHTEKLFF.

This rearrangement joins TRBV6-4 to TRBJ2-1; 11 bases align to TRBD1. This CDR3 is 16 amino acids long. V was pared by 6 bases and J by 8 bases, with 12 bases of the junction left unmatched. Germline CDR1 is MRHNA and CDR2 is SNTAGT. CDR3 region: CASSLEGQGAVDEQFF. Written as DNA, the CDR3 is TGTGCCAGCAGCCTGGAAGGACAGGGGGCGGTCGATGAGCAGTTCTTC.

This chain uses TRBV7-2 with TRBJ1-4, with D uncertain. The CDR3 length is 11 residues. The germline gives CDR1 SGHTA, CDR2 FQGNSA. Trimming took 10 bases from V and 3 from J, leaving 6 bases between them. The CDR3 is CATRANEKLFF. The CDR3 DNA sequence: TGTGCCACCCGGGCTAATGAAAAACTGTTTTTT.

In its sample, this clone was seen once. The chain combines TRBV19 with TRBJ2-3, with D possibly being TRBD1 (6 bases). The V and J ends lost 1 base and 4 bases respectively, with 9 bases between them. This CDR3 contains 14 residues. Germline loops: CDR1 LNHDA, CDR2 SQIVND (reference sequence). CDR3 DNA: TGTGCCAGTAGTATAGGGGCAGGGGCAGATACGCAGTATTTT. Translated: CASSIGAGADTQYF.

The chain links TRBV10-1 to TRBJ1-1; D may be TRBD1 (6 bases). Trimming pared 0 bases from V and 1 base from J, leaving 12 bases between. There are 16 residues in the CDR3. The V gene's germline CDR1 is WNHNN and CDR2 SYGVQD (reference sequence). Here the CDR3 reads CASSESKGRGNTEAFF. The CDR3 bases are TGCGCCAGCAGTGAGTCGAAGGGCAGGGGGAACACTGAAGCTTTCTTT.

The count of this clone is one. The chain joins TRBV6-4 to TRBJ2-3; the D gene is possibly TRBD1 (5 bases). The germline V gene encodes CDR1 MRHNA and CDR2 SNTAGT. The CDR3 contains 13 residues. V lost 3 bases and J lost 2, with 6 bases in between. CDR3 in amino acids: CASSEQDTDTQYF. The CDR3 DNA sequence: TGTGCCAGCAGTGAACAGGACACAGATACGCAGTATTTT.

The gene calls are TRBV7-9 and TRBJ1-2; D possibly corresponds to TRBD1 (5 bases). The CDR3 runs 13 residues. Germline CDR1 and CDR2: SEHNR and FQNEAQ (reference sequence). Trimming cost V 1 base and J 5 bases, with 8 bases left between them. The CDR3 region is CASSLVAGYGYTF. In nucleotides, the CDR3 is TGTGCCAGCAGCTTAGTGGCAGGGTATGGCTACACCTTC. The entire variable domain, with the rest obtained from reference TRBV7-9 and TRBJ1-2, is as follows: DTGVSQNPRHKITKRGQNVTFRCDPISEHNRLYWYRQTLGQGPEFLTYFQNEAQLEKSRLLSDRFSAERPKGSFSTLEIQRTEQGDSAMYLCASSLVAGYGYTFGSGTRLTVV.

CDR3 residues: CATSTGGADEQFF. The DNA for the CDR3 is TGTGCCACCAGCACAGGGGGCGCGGATGAGCAGTTCTTC. The V gene is TRBV24-1, the J gene TRBJ2-1; 9 positions match TRBD1. The CDR3 extends over 13 amino acids. Looked up from germline, CDR1 is KGHDR and CDR2 is SFDVKD. V gave up 7 bases and J gave up 8 bases; unmatched junction bases: 5.

This clone was recorded only once. This chain joins TRBV6-2 or TRBV6-3 and TRBJ2-1; TRBD1 might be the D (6 bases). This CDR3 is 13 amino acids long. Looked up from germline, CDR1 is MNHEY and CDR2 is SVGEGT. V shed 6 bases and J shed 3 bases, with 9 bases lying between them. The CDR3 DNA is TGTGCCAGCAGCCGCAGGGGCTACAATGAGCAGTTCTTC. Translated: CASSRRGYNEQFF.

CDR3: CASSLGLAGSTDTQYF. CDR3 DNA sequence: TGTGCCAGCAGCTTAGGACTAGCGGGGAGCACAGATACGCAGTATTTT. This chain connects TRBV7-9 to TRBJ2-3; 11 nucleotides match TRBD2. The CDR3 is 16 residues long. Trimming at V came to 1 base and at J to 0 bases, leaving 0 bases not matched to a gene. Per the germline V gene, CDR1 is SEHNR and CDR2 is FQNEAQ (reference sequence).

V gene TRBV9 combines with J gene TRBJ1-6, with D uncertain. The CDR3 sequence is 17 residues long. Per the germline V gene, CDR1 is SGDLS and CDR2 is YYNGEE. Trimming shortened V by 4 bases and J by 7 bases, and 21 bases separated the two germline ends. The CDR3 reads CASSLRRDRRGNSPLHF. The CDR3 coding sequence is TGTGCCAGCAGCCTTCGACGTGACCGCAGAGGCAATTCACCCCTCCACTTT.